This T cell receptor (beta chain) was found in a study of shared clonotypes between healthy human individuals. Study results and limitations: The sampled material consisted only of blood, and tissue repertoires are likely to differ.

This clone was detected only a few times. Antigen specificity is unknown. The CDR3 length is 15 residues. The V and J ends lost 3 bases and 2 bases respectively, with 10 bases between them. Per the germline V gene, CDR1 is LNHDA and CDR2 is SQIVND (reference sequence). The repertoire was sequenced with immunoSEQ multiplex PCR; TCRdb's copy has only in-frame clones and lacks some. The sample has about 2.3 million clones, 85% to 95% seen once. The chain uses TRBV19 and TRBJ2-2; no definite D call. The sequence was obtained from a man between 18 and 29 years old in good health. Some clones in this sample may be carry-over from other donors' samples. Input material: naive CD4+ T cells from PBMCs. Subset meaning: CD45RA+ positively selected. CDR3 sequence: CASSMMGTNTGELFF. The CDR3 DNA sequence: TGTGCCAGTAGTATGATGGGCACCAACACCGGGGAGCTGTTTTTT.